This T cell receptor (beta chain) was sequenced during a study of CD8+CD57+ T cells in acquired aplastic anemia. Study conclusions and caveats: Under 35 was the count of CD8+ CDR3 sequences that patients shared with controls.

V was cut by 3 bases and J by 5 bases, with 12 bases left in between. The CDR3 runs to 13 residues. Germline V gene lookup returns CDR1 SGDLS and CDR2 YYNGEE. Patients chosen for sequencing had CD8+CD57+ cells that had expanded, as shown by flow cytometry. The patients, all of them, had severe acquired aplastic anemia. Patients were treatment-naive when blood was sampled. Genomic DNA templated the TCR beta VDJ and CDR3 profiling. TCRdb processed the reads anew with MiXCR; each CDR3 protein has one entry. The repertoire consists of hundreds of thousands of distinct CDR3 sequences, with approximately 60% occurring once and the leading ten covering around 1.3%. This clonotype showed up just a few times. What it binds is not known.

The J gene is TRBJ2-7, the V gene TRBV9; no clear D. The TCR sequence derives from a human donor with aplastic anemia. Sequences were obtained from sorted CD4+, CD8+, or CD8+CD57+ T cells (not recorded which) from PBMCs. The CDR3 nucleotides are TGTGCCAGCAGCGCAGGATTGAGAGACGAGCAGTACTTC. This gives the protein CASSAGLRDEQYF.